These 28 T cell receptor beta chains originate from one sample sequenced in a study of CD4 T cells in relation to SARS-CoV-2 and coronaviruses. Data came from immunoSEQ multiplex PCR; TCRdb stores just in-frame clones and leaves some out. Among roughly 36,000 clones listed, 80% to 90% were seen once. The sample consisted of memory CD4+ T cells from PBMCs. These receptors were obtained from an adult with COVID-19.

The chain couples TRBV5-1 to TRBJ2-3; weak D call: TRBD2 (6 bases). V was shortened by 0 bases and J by 1 base, with 12 bases between the two germline ends. Germline V gene sequence: CDR1 SGHRS, CDR2 YFSETQ. The CDR3 has 16 residues. The CDR3 spells CASSLVGGAGTDTQYF. For the CDR3, the DNA is TGCGCCAGCAGCTTGGTAGGCGGGGCCGGCACAGATACGCAGTATTTT.

This chain connects TRBV28 to TRBJ2-5, with 10 nucleotides matching TRBD2. Unmatched junction bases numbered 9, after V lost 3 bases and J lost 5 bases. CDR3 size: 16 residues. The germline CDR1 and CDR2 sequences are MDHEN and SYDVKM. CDR3 in amino acids: CASSLLAGEGSETQYF. CDR3 coding DNA: TGTGCCAGCAGTTTGCTAGCGGGAGAGGGTTCGGAGACCCAGTACTTC.

This chain uses TRBV28 with TRBJ2-7; D is possibly TRBD1 (6 bases). V was clipped by 9 bases and J by 6 bases, with 15 bases between them. CDR3 size: 12 residues. The germline CDR1 and CDR2 sequences are MDHEN and SYDVKM. CDR3 residues: CASHTGFGEQYF. CDR3 coding DNA: TGTGCCAGTCATACAGGGTTCGGCGAGCAGTACTTC.

The chain carries TRBV3-1 (or the pseudogene TRBV3-2) and TRBJ2-1, with D unclear. The CDR3 length is 15 residues. Looked up from germline, CDR1 is LGHDT and CDR2 is YNNKEL (reference sequence). The V and J ends lost 0 bases and 4 bases respectively, with 10 bases between them. The DNA of the CDR3 is TGTGCCAGCAGCCAAGATAGGTCCATGTACAATGAGCAGTTCTTC. It yields the protein CASSQDRSMYNEQFF.

The V call is TRBV28, the J call TRBJ1-5, with D unclear. This CDR3 has 15 amino acids. Germline V gives CDR1 MDHEN, CDR2 SYDVKM. V lost 6 bases and J 4 bases, leaving 16 bases between the germline ends. CDR3 amino acids: CASSPKGLTNQPQHF. In nucleotides, the CDR3 is TGTGCCAGCAGCCCCAAGGGTCTGACTAATCAGCCCCAGCATTTT.

The J gene is TRBJ2-7, the V gene TRBV15; 7 nucleotides agree with TRBD2. This CDR3 is built from 14 residues. Germline lookup yields CDR1 LNHNV and CDR2 YYDKDF (reference sequence). J was trimmed by 4 bases and V by 1 base; bases with no gene match: 4. CDR3 region: CATSRAGGQYEQYF. The CDR3 DNA sequence: TGTGCCACCAGCAGAGCGGGAGGCCAATACGAGCAGTACTTC.

V is TRBV5-8 and J is TRBJ2-2, with no clear D. CDR1 and CDR2 (germline): SGHTS, YDEGEE. The CDR3 contains 16 residues. V gave up 1 base and J gave up 5 bases, with 15 bases separating them. Here the CDR3 DNA reads TGTGCCAGCAGCTTGAAGTCCCTCCGGCTGACCGGGGAGCTGTTTTTT. Translating gives CASSLKSLRLTGELFF.

This chain links TRBV3-1 (or the pseudogene TRBV3-2) with TRBJ1-1; no clear D gene. The CDR3 sequence is 16 residues long. V was pared by 0 bases and J by 3 bases, with 14 bases between. CDR1 is LGHDT, CDR2 YNNKEL, per germline (reference sequence). The CDR3 here is CASSQEGRLADTEAFF. The DNA for the CDR3 is TGTGCCAGCAGCCAAGAGGGTAGGTTGGCGGACACTGAAGCTTTCTTT.

This sequence joins TRBV5-1 and TRBJ1-5, with 7 bases aligning to TRBD1. V gave up 4 bases and J gave up 1 base; unmatched junction bases: 2. Germline V gene sequence: CDR1 SGHRS, CDR2 YFSETQ. The CDR3 spans 14 residues. CDR3 bases: TGCGCCAGCAGCCCGACAGGGAGCAATCAGCCCCAGCATTTT. It encodes CASSPTGSNQPQHF.

This chain connects TRBV21-1 to TRBJ2-7. TRBV21-1 is an annotated pseudogene. There are 12 residues in the CDR3. CDR3 loop: CASSKKGTGDFF. DNA of the CDR3: TGTGCCAGCAGCAAAAAGGGGACGGGCGATTTCTTC.

This clone has just one count. This rearrangement joins TRBV28 to TRBJ1-3; TRBD1 matches 7 bases. The CDR3 runs 15 residues. V shed 4 bases and J 1 base; nucleotides not matched to a gene: 4. Germline-derived CDR1 and CDR2 are MDHEN and SYDVKM. The CDR3 here is CASSSRGRSGNTIYF. As DNA, the CDR3 is TGTGCCAGCAGTTCGAGGGGGCGGTCTGGAAACACCATATATTTT.

V is TRBV28 and J is TRBJ1-2; D is uncertain. Germline V gene data show CDR1 as MDHEN and CDR2 as SYDVKM. V lost 4 bases to trimming and J lost 1 base, with 10 bases between them. The length of the CDR3 is 14 residues. The CDR3 DNA reads as TGTGCCAGCAGTTATTTAGGTTTTAACTATGGCTACACCTTC. Translated: CASSYLGFNYGYTF.

This clone has more than one count but fewer than ten. The chain carries TRBV4-2 and TRBJ2-2; 9 nucleotides align to TRBD2. This CDR3 region has 17 residues. The J segment lost 3 bases and the V segment lost 1 base, leaving 6 bases of the junction unmatched. Germline V gene data show CDR1 as LGHNA and CDR2 as YNFKEQ. The CDR3 is CASSQAAGLAHTGELFF. The CDR3 DNA is TGTGCCAGCAGCCAAGCGGCCGGACTAGCGCACACCGGGGAGCTGTTTTTT.

The chain joins TRBV11-2 to TRBJ2-3; D is unclear. V was trimmed by 5 bases and J by 0 bases, leaving 12 bases between them. Looked up from germline, CDR1 is SGHAT and CDR2 is FQNNGV. The CDR3 has 15 amino acids. In DNA, the CDR3 is TGTGCCAGCAGCCGACCACAAGACAGCACAGATACGCAGTATTTT. Translated, it gives CASSRPQDSTDTQYF.

V gene TRBV7-9 combines with J gene TRBJ2-1, with TRBD2 matching over 8 bases. Germline-derived CDR1 and CDR2 are SEHNR and FQNEAQ (reference sequence). J gave up 6 bases and V 3 bases, and 7 bases lay outside the gene matches. This CDR3 is 15 amino acids long. The CDR3 nucleotides read TGTGCCAGCAGCTTCCTGGGACTAGGGTTCAATGAGCAGTTCTTC. Its translation is CASSFLGLGFNEQFF.

The chain couples TRBV4-1 to TRBJ1-1; 9 bases match TRBD1. With V trimmed by 4 bases and J by 5 bases, 8 bases remained unmatched. Germline V lookup: CDR1 MGHRA, CDR2 YSYEKL. CDR3 length: 15 amino acids. Here the CDR3 reads CASSLGQGKKTEAFF. In DNA, the CDR3 is TGCGCCAGCAGCCTCGGACAGGGGAAGAAAACTGAAGCTTTCTTT.

The chain recombines TRBV4-3 with TRBJ2-7; D ambiguous. The CDR3 runs 15 residues. Trimming removed 1 base at V and 7 bases at J, with 17 bases between. From germline, CDR1 is LGHNA and CDR2 YSLEER. The CDR3 loop reads CASSQVLLSGSEQYF. The CDR3 DNA sequence: TGCGCCAGCAGCCAAGTCCTACTATCAGGCTCGGAGCAGTACTTC.

The sample holds one count of this clone. The chain's CDR3 is CASSFPQGSGSSKNIQYF. The DNA of the CDR3 is TGTGCCAGCAGTTTTCCCCAGGGTAGCGGGAGCTCCAAAAACATTCAGTACTTC. This chain uses TRBV28 with TRBJ2-4, with 9 bases identical to TRBD2. This CDR3 is 18 amino acids long. Germline-derived CDR1 and CDR2 are MDHEN and SYDVKM. Trimming at V came to 3 bases and at J to 2 bases, leaving 11 bases not matched to a gene.

Concerning this clone itself: A read error may produce the germline difference seen at one junction end. The chain employs TRBV27 and TRBJ1-2; unclear D gene. CDR3 length: 13 amino acids. Germline V lookup: CDR1 MNHEY, CDR2 SMNVEV (reference sequence). CDR3 bases: TGTGTCAGCAGTTTAGTAAGAGGCTATGGCTACACCTTC. Its translation is CVSSLVRGYGYTF.

This sequence joins TRBV29-1 and TRBJ1-1, with D unresolved. Trimming removed 6 bases at V and 5 bases at J, with 16 bases between. CDR3 size: 13 residues. Germline CDR1 reads SQVTM; CDR2 reads ANQGSEA. This CDR3 is CSVARALRTEAFF. DNA of the CDR3: TGCAGCGTGGCCCGGGCCCTTCGGACTGAAGCTTTCTTT.

V usage is TRBV30 and J usage is TRBJ1-2; D gene ambiguous. This CDR3 has 12 amino acids. The germline CDR1 and CDR2 sequences are GTSNPN and SVGIG (reference sequence). V gave up 2 bases and J gave up 3 bases, with 7 bases separating them. CDR3 sequence (DNA): TGTGCCTGGAGTATAAAGTACTATGGCTACACCTTC. Translation gives CAWSIKYYGYTF.

The chain combines TRBV27 with TRBJ2-7; TRBD1 matches at 8 bases. Germline CDR1 and CDR2: MNHEY and SMNVEV (reference sequence). V was clipped by 6 bases and J by 5 bases; unmatched bases: 6. The length of the CDR3 is 13 residues. The CDR3 coding sequence is TGTGCCAGCAGAACCTCGGGACAGGACGAGCAGTACTTC. Its protein product is CASRTSGQDEQYF.

The chain has TRBV21-1 and TRBJ1-4. TRBV21-1 is recorded as a pseudogene. This CDR3 contains 16 residues. CDR3 nucleotide sequence: TGTGCCAGCAGCAAAGTCAGGGAGAGGGGCAATGAAAAACTGTTTTTT. Protein sequence: CASSKVRERGNEKLFF.

The gene calls are TRBV4-1 and TRBJ2-7; D may be TRBD2 (5 bases). The V end lost 0 bases, the J end lost 3 bases, and 15 bases lay between the germline ends. The CDR3 is 16 residues long. Germline-derived CDR1 and CDR2 are MGHRA and YSYEKL. CDR3 residues: CASSQDSSGAHYEQYF. CDR3 in DNA: TGCGCCAGCAGCCAAGATTCCAGCGGAGCCCACTACGAGCAGTACTTC.

This chain connects TRBV5-6 to TRBJ2-1; unclear D gene. The ends were cut back, 0 bases at V and 4 bases at J, with 8 bases in the middle. The germline V gene has CDR1 SGHDT and CDR2 YYEEEE. This CDR3 is built from 14 residues. CDR3 region: CASSLGTRYNEQFF. CDR3 nucleotides: TGTGCCAGCAGCTTGGGGACCAGATACAATGAGCAGTTCTTC. Together with reference TRBV5-6 and TRBJ2-1, the CDR3 gives the full variable domain: DAGVTQSPTHLIKTRGQQVTLRCSPKSGHDTVSWYQQALGQGPQFIFQYYEEEERQRGNFPDRFSGHQFPNYSSELNVNALLLGDSALYLCASSLGTRYNEQFFGPGTRLTVL.

The rearrangement links TRBV24-1 to TRBJ2-2, with D tentatively TRBD1 (6 bases). Trimming pared 9 bases from V and 0 bases from J, leaving 13 bases between. Germline V CDR1 and CDR2: KGHDR, SFDVKD. The CDR3 consists of 15 residues. CDR3 sequence (DNA): TGTGCCACCGGGGTCGGACAGTCGAACACCGGGGAGCTGTTTTTT. Its translation: CATGVGQSNTGELFF.

The chain uses TRBV2 and TRBJ2-3, with 7 bases lining up with TRBD1. The germline V gene encodes CDR1 SNHLY and CDR2 FYNNEI. The CDR3 is made up of 16 amino acids. V gave up 3 bases and J gave up 0 bases; unmatched junction bases: 6. The CDR3 protein is CASSEKGTASTDTQYF. In DNA form, the CDR3 reads TGTGCCAGCAGTGAGAAAGGGACAGCTAGCACAGATACGCAGTATTTT.

The J gene is TRBJ1-6, the V gene TRBV6-6, with D hard to call. Germline V gene data show CDR1 as MNHNY and CDR2 as SVGAGI (reference sequence). Trimming removed 0 bases at V and 4 bases at J, with 10 bases between. The CDR3 sequence is 16 residues long. Written as DNA, the CDR3 is TGTGCCAGCAGTTACTCCATTTCAGGATATAATTCACCCCTCCACTTT. Its translation is CASSYSISGYNSPLHF.